The clone carrying this T cell receptor (beta chain) was observed a few times. The sample belongs to a study of T-cell reconstitution after alpha-beta-depleted transplantation in children. There are 16 residues in the CDR3. Trimming removed 0 bases at V and 0 bases at J, with 9 bases between. Germline V CDR1 and CDR2: SGHVS, FQNEAQ. TCRbeta library construction was performed incorporating unique molecular identifiers. MiXCR, applied by TCRdb to the PCR reads, yields one record per CDR3 protein. The sample yields some 350,000 distinct CDR3 sequences, approximately 10% seen once. The V and J genes are TRBV7-8 and TRBJ2-1; tentative D call: TRBD1 (6 bases). The TCR sequence derives from a human donor who donated a stem cell graft to a child with acute lymphoblastic leukemia. The input for sequencing was PBMCs from the stem cell graft donor, taken from the stem cell graft. In DNA form, the CDR3 reads TGTGCCAGCAGCTTAGCGCGACAGGACTCCTACAATGAGCAGTTCTTC. Protein product: CASSLARQDSYNEQFF.